This T cell receptor (beta chain) is drawn from a study of patients and donors after allogeneic stem cell transplantation (dated by TCRdb to the early 2020s). CDR1 and CDR2 were assigned from the germline V gene as SQVTM and ANQGSEA. The CDR3 holds 14 amino acids from the cysteine to the phenylalanine. Only the CDR3 portion is preserved as DNA: 42 bases, with reading frame beginning at the first base. V and J are truncated by 5 bases and 1 base respectively, leaving an intervening sequence of 14 bases. This clonotype was seen only a few times. Its antigen is still unknown. The record has no base qualities; no much larger clone is one base away. Receptors were amplified or captured by RT-PCR. The instrument was a NextSeq 550. TCRdb took the public reads, trimmed them with fastp at Q25, ran MiXCR for clone calling and kept in-frame beta chains. CDR3 protein sequences are deduplicated, and each keeps its most common genes and DNA. The sample contains under 170,000 distinct CDR3 sequences, roughly 35% of them found a single time. Jointly, the top ten make up about 50% of the sample.

Sequencing was done on a sample of blood, either unsorted or a sorted T cell fraction (not recorded which). The sequence was collected from a human donor who was either an allogeneic HSCT recipient or a stem cell or donor lymphocyte infusion donor (not recorded which). It is not recorded whose cells these are; they may come from a transplant donor. The receptor chain draws on TRBV29-1 and TRBJ1-1; possibly the D gene is TRBD1, per 5 matching bases. The CDR3 corresponds to CSVPTTVQNTEAFF. The nucleotide sequence reads as follows: TGCAGCGTTCCGACGACAGTTCAGAACACTGAAGCTTTCTTT. Reference TRBV29-1 and TRBJ1-1 genes cover what lies past the CDR3, so the full variable domain is SAVISQKPSRDICQRGTSLTIQCQVDSQVTMMFWYRQQPGQSLTLIATANQGSEATYESGFVIDKFPISRPNLTFSTLTVSNMSPEDSSIYLCSVPTTVQNTEAFFGQGTRLTVV.